The T cell receptor (beta chain) described here comes from a study of spatial heterogeneity in lung cancer. In the study overall: Alpha-chain sequences were consistently detected less often than beta-chain sequences. In the raw reads, each unique TCR and UMI combination was present more than ten times on average.

As to time point: blood at routine non-recurrence follow-up after resection. Unsorted whole RNA samples from tumor, nontumor lung or frozen PBMC were sequenced. A distinct unique molecular identifier was carried by each TCR cDNA molecule. TCRdb itself ran the 5' RACE reads through MiXCR, one entry per CDR3 protein. This table has some 10,000 distinct CDR3 sequences, roughly 22% appearing once. CDR1 MDHEN and CDR2 SYDVKM come from the germline V gene. The CDR3 contains 13 residues. V lost 5 bases to trimming and J lost 8 bases; unmatched junction nucleotides: 7. This clonotype is categorized as medium-sized (0.01 to 0.1%).

This clonotype originated in a male donor with early-stage non-small cell lung cancer. The genes are TRBV28 and TRBJ1-2; 8 bases map to TRBD1. Sample: PBMCs, taken at follow-up. DNA of the CDR3: TGTGCCAGCAGTCCTTCGACAGGGGTCGGCTACACCTTC. Translation: CASSPSTGVGYTF.